This T cell receptor (beta chain) was captured by sequencing in a study of blood T cell repertoires in COVID-19. Per the study methods: Amplification of reference gene primers was used by the study to estimate nucleated cell counts. Libraries were prepared by immunoSEQ multiplex PCR; TCRdb keeps only in-frame clonotypes and omits some of them. V, J and clone size are taken as reported in that table, and D and trimming were inferred from the DNA itself. The data show 130,000 or so clones, with roughly 83% seen just once and roughly a sixth held by the top ten. The CDR3 sequence is 14 residues long. Germline lookup yields CDR1 SGHDT and CDR2 YYEEEE. V was trimmed by 0 bases and J by 4 bases, leaving 10 bases between them.

The chain links TRBV5-6 to TRBJ1-1; a weak D match, TRBD1 (5 bases). This receptor was identified in a woman older than 75 with acute or convalescent COVID-19. Sequencing was carried out using peripheral blood. CDR3 DNA: TGTGCCAGCAGCTTGGTAGGCGGGGGCACTGAAGCTTTCTTT. It codes for CASSLVGGGTEAFF.